This T cell receptor (beta chain) came from a study of blood T cells in healthy people across ages. Concerning this clonotype: Its antigen is currently unknown.

From germline, CDR1 is SEHNR and CDR2 FQNEAQ (reference sequence). The ends were cut back, 11 bases at V and 1 base at J, with 15 bases in the middle. This CDR3 has 13 residues. Study-wide findings and caveats: Researchers judged that diversity estimates from one million T cells fell short of true values.

It was with a sample-barcoded 5' primer and a J-beta primer mix that a second PCR of roughly 6 to 11 cycles was run. MiXCR was run by TCRdb on the 5' RACE reads, yielding one entry per CDR3 protein. The sample includes hundreds of thousands of distinct CDR3 sequences, 45% to 50% seen only once; the top ten take approximately 32%. Healthy Caucasians from Russia aged about 6 to 90 served as donors. Per sample, no less than 6 micrograms of total RNA were extracted. This TCR derives from an older woman in good health. Input material: blood. V and J are TRBV7-9 and TRBJ2-7, with D unclear. CDR3 sequence: CAPCDRASYEQYF. The CDR3 region has the DNA TGTGCCCCCTGCGACCGGGCGTCCTACGAGCAGTACTTC.